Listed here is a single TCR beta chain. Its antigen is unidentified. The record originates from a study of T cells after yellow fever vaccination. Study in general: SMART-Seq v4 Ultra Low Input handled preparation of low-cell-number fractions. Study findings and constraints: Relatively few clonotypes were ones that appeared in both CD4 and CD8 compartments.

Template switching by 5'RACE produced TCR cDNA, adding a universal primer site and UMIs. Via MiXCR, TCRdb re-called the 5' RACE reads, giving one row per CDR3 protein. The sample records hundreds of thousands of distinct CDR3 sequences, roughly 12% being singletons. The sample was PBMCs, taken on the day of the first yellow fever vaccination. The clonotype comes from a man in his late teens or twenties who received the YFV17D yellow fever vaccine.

CDR3 coding DNA: TGTGCCAGCAGTGAAATAGGCACTAATGAAAAACTGTTTTTT. Protein product: CASSEIGTNEKLFF. The chain is built from TRBV25-1 and TRBJ1-4; no definite D call. This CDR3 contains 14 residues. Germline V gene data show CDR1 as MGHDK and CDR2 as SYGVNS. The V end lost 2 bases, the J end lost 2 bases, and 6 bases lay between the germline ends.